One sample yielded the 24 T cell receptor beta chains listed below, sequenced in a study of blood T cells in healthy people across ages. Primers used in a second PCR of about 7 to 11 cycles were a sample-barcoded 5' primer and a J-beta primer mix. TCRdb analysed the 5' RACE reads with MiXCR anew, one entry per CDR3 protein. This sample has 780,000 or so distinct CDR3 sequences, with about 53% found just once. The specimen sequenced was blood. Every receptor here comes from an elderly man in good health.

This clonotype was detected only a few times. J is TRBJ2-1 and V is TRBV27; TRBD1 might be the D (5 bases). Trimming took 7 bases from V and 3 from J, leaving 16 bases between them. There are 15 residues in the CDR3. Germline CDR1 reads MNHEY; CDR2 reads SMNVEV (reference sequence). CDR3: CASTPQGLLYNEQFF. The CDR3 DNA is TGTGCCAGCACCCCTCAGGGCCTCCTCTACAATGAGCAGTTCTTC.

J is TRBJ2-1 and V is TRBV9, with 14 bases that match TRBD2. This CDR3 is 16 amino acids long. V gave up 3 bases and J gave up 7 bases; unmatched junction bases: 6. CDR1 is SGDLS, CDR2 YYNGEE, per germline. The CDR3 DNA sequence: TGTGCCAGCAGCGCCCTAGGGACTAGCGGGAGAAATGAGCAGTTCTTC. The encoded protein is CASSALGTSGRNEQFF. Full variable domain (outside the CDR3, taken from reference TRBV9 and TRBJ2-1): DSGVTQTPKHLITATGQRVTLRCSPRSGDLSVYWYQQSLDQGLQFLIQYYNGEERAKGNILERFSAQQFPDLHSELNLSSLELGDSALYFCASSALGTSGRNEQFFGPGTRLTVL.

V is TRBV19 and J is TRBJ2-7; unclear D gene. V was clipped by 1 base and J by 3 bases, with 10 bases between them. Germline-derived CDR1 and CDR2 are LNHDA and SQIVND (reference sequence). The CDR3 contains 14 residues. The CDR3 sequence: CASSIGETNYEQYF. CDR3 DNA: TGTGCCAGTAGTATAGGCGAGACCAACTACGAGCAGTACTTC.

This rearrangement joins TRBV9 to TRBJ2-1; D not certain. The V gene lost 3 bases and the J gene lost 2 bases, with 9 bases spanning the gap. The CDR3 is 14 residues long. CDR1 is SGDLS and CDR2 is YYNGEE in the germline V gene. CDR3 protein: CASSALGPYNEQFF. The CDR3 region has the DNA TGTGCCAGCAGCGCACTCGGCCCCTACAATGAGCAGTTCTTC. Based on the CDR3 plus reference TRBV9 and TRBJ2-1, the full variable domain is DSGVTQTPKHLITATGQRVTLRCSPRSGDLSVYWYQQSLDQGLQFLIQYYNGEERAKGNILERFSAQQFPDLHSELNLSSLELGDSALYFCASSALGPYNEQFFGPGTRLTVL.

The CDR3 nucleotides read TGTGCCAGCAGCTTCCCTAGCGGGGGGGCCGAGGTCGCAGATACGCAGTATTTT. Its protein product is CASSFPSGGAEVADTQYF. This sequence joins TRBV11-2 and TRBJ2-3, with 12 bases fitting TRBD2. Per the germline V gene, CDR1 is SGHAT and CDR2 is FQNNGV. Trimming took 3 bases from V and 4 from J; bases not matched to a gene: 11. The CDR3 is made up of 18 amino acids.

The rearrangement joins TRBV2 to TRBJ1-4, with TRBD1 as a possible D gene (5 bases). Trimming left V 7 bases short and J 5 bases short, with 11 bases between. Per germline, CDR1 SNHLY and CDR2 FYNNEI. The CDR3 sequence is 13 residues long. This CDR3 reads CASIGASNEKLFF. CDR3 nucleotide sequence: TGTGCCAGCATTGGGGCAAGCAATGAAAAACTGTTTTTT.

The chain combines TRBV7-9 with TRBJ2-7, with 10 bases aligning to TRBD1. Trimming at V came to 3 bases and at J to 5 bases, leaving 4 bases not matched to a gene. Germline V gene lookup returns CDR1 SEHNR and CDR2 FQNEAQ (reference sequence). The CDR3 totals 14 residues. The CDR3, as DNA: TGTGCCAGCAGCTTGGGACAGGGGCCCAACGAGCAGTACTTC. Protein: CASSLGQGPNEQYF.

This clonotype showed up just a few times. The chain links TRBV4-1 to TRBJ1-2; D gene ambiguous. The V end lost 1 base, the J end lost 0 bases, and 12 bases lay between the germline ends. Per the germline V gene, CDR1 is MGHRA and CDR2 is YSYEKL. The CDR3 loop spans 16 amino acids. Here the CDR3 reads CASSQARQASNYGYTF. The CDR3 coding sequence is TGCGCCAGCAGCCAAGCGAGGCAGGCATCTAACTATGGCTACACCTTC.

The genes are TRBV12-5 and TRBJ2-3, with D perhaps matching TRBD2 (6 bases). The CDR3 length is 15 residues. The V gene's germline CDR1 is LGHNT and CDR2 FRNRAP. V was shortened by 6 bases and J by 0 bases, with 13 bases between the two germline ends. CDR3 DNA sequence: TGTGCTAGTGGAAGTAGCGGCCCCAGCACAGATACGCAGTATTTT. Protein sequence: CASGSSGPSTDTQYF.

The chain couples TRBV7-2 to TRBJ2-6, with D perhaps TRBD1 (5 bases). Looked up from germline, CDR1 is SGHTA and CDR2 is FQGNSA. CDR3 size: 18 residues. With 2 bases removed from V and 2 bases from J, the gap between germline ends came to 16 bases. The CDR3 spells CASSLRRLVRAGANVLTF. The CDR3 DNA reads as TGTGCCAGCAGCTTACGAAGGCTGGTCAGGGCTGGGGCCAACGTCCTGACTTTC.

This clonotype showed up just a few times. The chain combines TRBV21-1 with TRBJ2-7; TRBD1 was called by the table and not checked on the DNA. TRBV21-1 is marked as a pseudogene. The CDR3 loop spans 12 amino acids. This CDR3 is CARDRVTYEQYF. The CDR3 DNA reads TGTGCCAGGGACAGGGTAACCTACGAGCAGTACTTC.

In the case of this clonotype: One junction end does not reproduce the germline sequence, and a read error may be involved. The chain uses TRBV3-1 and TRBJ2-1; 7 positions agree with TRBD2. Germline CDR1 LGHDT, CDR2 YNNKEL (reference sequence). The CDR3 covers 15 residues. This CDR3 is CPSSQRREILSEQFF. The CDR3 nucleotides read TGTCCCAGCAGCCAACGGCGGGAGATTTTATCTGAGCAGTTCTTC.

This rearrangement joins TRBV9 to TRBJ2-1; 12 positions agree with TRBD2. This CDR3 has 19 amino acids. V shed 0 bases, J shed 8 bases, and the junction held 15 bases outside the gene matches. Germline CDR1 SGDLS, CDR2 YYNGEE. CDR3 in DNA: TGTGCCAGCAGCGTAGGGAGGGGGTCGGCTAGCGGGAGGGAGGATGAGCAGTTCTTC. Protein: CASSVGRGSASGREDEQFF. The whole variable domain, filled in from reference TRBV9 and TRBJ2-1, reads DSGVTQTPKHLITATGQRVTLRCSPRSGDLSVYWYQQSLDQGLQFLIQYYNGEERAKGNILERFSAQQFPDLHSELNLSSLELGDSALYFCASSVGRGSASGREDEQFFGPGTRLTVL.

This sequence joins TRBV18 and TRBJ2-1; D call uncertain. Germline-derived CDR1 and CDR2 are KGHSH and LQKENI. The CDR3 extends over 13 amino acids. Trimming left V 3 bases short and J 5 bases short, with 8 bases between. The CDR3 DNA is TGTGCCAGCTCACCTTATGGTGACAATGAGCAGTTCTTC. Amino acids: CASSPYGDNEQFF. The full variable domain, in which reference TRBV18 and TRBJ2-1 provide the parts outside the CDR3, is NAGVMQNPRHLVRRRGQEARLRCSPMKGHSHVYWYRQLPEEGLKFMVYLQKENIIDESGMPKERFSAEFPKEGPSILRIQQVVRGDSAAYFCASSPYGDNEQFFGPGTRLTVL.

This clonotype was detected only a few times. The chain combines TRBV27 with TRBJ2-7; D may be TRBD2 (7 bases). The CDR3 is made up of 15 amino acids. Trimming cost V 3 bases and J 2 bases, with 14 bases left between them. Germline assignment: CDR1 MNHEY and CDR2 SMNVEV (reference sequence). The CDR3 DNA follows: TGTGCCAGCAGTTTTAGGAGGGGGGGTGCCTACGAGCAGTACTTC. This codes for CASSFRRGGAYEQYF.

The chain employs TRBV20-1 and TRBJ2-3; D assignment may be TRBD1 or TRBD2 (5 bases each). Per the germline V gene, CDR1 is DFQATT and CDR2 is SNEGSKA (reference sequence). The ends were cut back, 3 bases at V and 2 bases at J, with 15 bases in the middle. This CDR3 is built from 15 residues. The CDR3 region has the DNA TGCAGTGCTAGTGGGTCGAGGGGATACACAGATACGCAGTATTTT. It codes for CSASGSRGYTDTQYF.

This clonotype was seen a handful of times. This chain joins TRBV12-3 or TRBV12-4 and TRBJ2-5; TRBD2 aligns across 10 bases. This CDR3 is built from 16 residues. The V gene end was trimmed by 4 bases and the J gene end by 1 base; junction bases not matched to a gene: 6. CDR3 in amino acids: CASSYSGRALQETQYF. The CDR3 DNA reads TGTGCCAGCAGTTACAGCGGGAGGGCCCTCCAAGAGACCCAGTACTTC.

This clonotype has just a few counts. This sequence joins TRBV3-1 and TRBJ2-5; 12 bases are a match to TRBD2. The CDR3 has 20 residues. Trimming cost V 1 base and J 3 bases; bases outside gene matches: 15. Germline V CDR1 and CDR2: LGHDT, YNNKEL (reference sequence). As DNA, the CDR3 is TGTGCCAGCAGCCAAGCTCTTCCCGGACTAGCGGGACCGGCCAAAGAGACCCAGTACTTC. Translating it yields CASSQALPGLAGPAKETQYF.

In its sample, this clonotype was seen a few times. This chain links TRBV7-9 with TRBJ2-1; no definite D call. The CDR3 runs to 17 residues. Trimming took off 2 bases at V and 0 bases at J, with 14 bases between the two ends. Per the germline V gene, CDR1 is SEHNR and CDR2 is FQNEAQ (reference sequence). The CDR3 loop is CASSLQRDPSSYNEQFF. CDR3 DNA: TGTGCCAGCAGCTTACAGCGTGATCCGAGCTCCTACAATGAGCAGTTCTTC.

This clonotype has just one count. This chain joins TRBV9 and TRBJ1-2, with 11 positions matching TRBD1. The CDR3 extends over 16 amino acids. Germline trimming cut 4 bases from V and 4 bases from J; bases unmatched to any gene: 9. Looked up from germline, CDR1 is SGDLS and CDR2 is YYNGEE. CDR3 coding DNA: TGTGCCAGCAGCCGAGCCTCCGGACAGGGGGCCTATGGCTACACCTTC. This translates into CASSRASGQGAYGYTF.

This clonotype was seen a single time. The V and J genes are TRBV24-1 and TRBJ2-1, with TRBD2 matching 7 bases. Germline-derived CDR1 and CDR2 are KGHDR and SFDVKD. The V gene end was trimmed by 9 bases and the J gene end by 7 bases; junction bases not matched to a gene: 8. The CDR3 covers 13 residues. The DNA of the CDR3 is TGTGCCACCGCGGGAGTAGCTTGGAATGAGCAGTTCTTC. This sequence encodes CATAGVAWNEQFF.

The V and J genes are TRBV6-6 and TRBJ2-4, with a weak D call TRBD2 (6 bases). Matching the DNA end better, TRBJ2-5 makes the J call doubtful. Germline loops: CDR1 MNHNY, CDR2 SVGAGI (reference sequence). The CDR3 is 14 residues long. CDR3 coding DNA: TGTGCCAGCCAATTTGCGGGATCTCGGGAGACCCAGTACTTC. Residues: CASQFAGSRETQYF.

This chain links TRBV29-1 with TRBJ2-1; a weak D match, TRBD1 (6 bases). Trimming cost V 8 bases and J 0 bases, with 14 bases left between them. Germline V gene sequence: CDR1 SQVTM, CDR2 ANQGSEA. The length of the CDR3 is 14 residues. CDR3 in amino acids: CSLQTGSSYNEQFF. The CDR3 DNA is TGCAGCCTACAAACAGGGAGCTCCTACAATGAGCAGTTCTTC.

This clonotype was picked up one time. The chain carries TRBV10-3 and TRBJ2-7; 11 bases line up with TRBD1. Germline V gives CDR1 ENHRY, CDR2 SYGVKD. This CDR3 has 13 amino acids. The junction had 4 bases not matched to a gene; V was cut back by 6 bases and J by 6 bases. As DNA, the CDR3 is TGTGCCATCAGAGGACAGGGGGCGACCGAGCAGTACTTC. Its translation: CAIRGQGATEQYF.